Detailed here is one TCR beta chain. Its matching antigen is unknown. The sample originates from a study of graft-versus-host responses after intestinal transplantation. Turning to the study itself: Recipients had multivisceral, liver-intestinal, or isolated intestinal transplants. Induction with anti-thymocyte globulin, then tacrolimus and steroids for three to four years, was given to all recipients. Notes on the study in general: GvH clones turned up in recipient marrow; some had shown up first in ileum or blood.

Germline loops: CDR1 MNHEY, CDR2 SVGAGI. There are 14 residues in the CDR3. V shed 2 bases and J 6 bases; nucleotides not matched to a gene: 1. Produced via immunoSEQ multiplex PCR; TCRdb's table is partial and in-frame only. This table holds 140,000 or so clones, about 93% found once. Sequences were derived from unstimulated CD4+ T cells sorted from spleen or lymph node cells, sampled before intestinal transplant. The sequence came from a human donor who received an intestinal transplant. This chain uses TRBV6-5 with TRBJ1-5; 10 bases fit TRBD1. The CDR3 DNA reads TGTGCCAGCAGTTACGACAGGGGGCGTCAGCCCCAGCATTTT. This sequence encodes CASSYDRGRQPQHF.